This T cell receptor beta chain was found in a study of blood T cell repertoires in COVID-19. The wider study: Acute and convalescent COVID-19 specimens originated in the United States, Italy and Spain. Sample material is recorded as cDNA or gDNA derived from T cells, B-cell-depleted T cells, or PBMCs.

Original processing notes: Amplified reference gene primers provided the basis for estimating nucleated cell counts. The data were produced by immunoSEQ multiplex PCR, yet TCRdb's version contains in-frame clones alone and is incomplete. D and trimming come from the DNA, and the V and J calls and clone size come from that table. The data show about 80,000 clones, roughly four fifths seen once. This TCR was sampled from a man older than 75 with acute or convalescent COVID-19. The sequenced sample consisted of peripheral blood.

CDR3 sequence (DNA): TGTGCCAGCAGCCCAGGGGGGACAGGGGGCGACGAGCAGTACTTC. Its protein product is CASSPGGTGGDEQYF. J is TRBJ2-7 and V is TRBV7-9; TRBD1 matches 12 bases. The germline gives CDR1 SEHNR, CDR2 FQNEAQ (reference sequence). V shed 5 bases and J 5 bases; nucleotides not matched to a gene: 7. The length of the CDR3 is 15 residues.